This T cell receptor (beta chain) was identified in a study of radiotherapy plus CTLA-4 blockade in lung cancer (dated by TCRdb to about 2018). For the study in its entirety: Among the enrolled patients, 15% to 20% had an objective response, and roughly 30% reached disease control. Results the study describes overall, beyond this receptor: Early dynamic changes in blood T cell clones, together with increased serum interferon-beta after radiation, were reported as the strongest predictors of response. After treatment with radiotherapy and ipilimumab, TCR clones that originated in tumors expanded in peripheral blood.

A distance of 9 bases separates the germline ends of V and J, which lose 5 bases and 4 bases respectively. CDR1 and CDR2 were assigned from the germline V gene as SGHDN and FVKESK. From cysteine to phenylalanine, the CDR3 is 14 amino acids long. Solely the CDR3 DNA is kept, with 42 bases framed from the first base. Libraries were made using the immunoSEQ multiplex PCR assay. TCRdb took over this immuneACCESS table, retaining in-frame rearrangements with V and J assigned. Such tables are incomplete; in checked studies, under half of the missing clones stem from an unresolved V gene, and the remainder is unexplained. Counted in this sample were 60,000 to 85,000 clones; approximately 86% of them appeared once. The ten largest clones capture roughly 0.95% of the sample. The study evaluated CTLA-4 blockade (ipilimumab) given together with focal radiation therapy in patients who had chemo-refractory metastatic non-small-cell lung cancer.

Turning to this clone: There is no known antigen for this receptor. The input lacks base qualities; no much larger clone sits a single base away.

Recombination linked TRBV14 to TRBJ1-6, with an unclear D gene assignment. The input for sequencing was peripheral blood, taken from a patient treated with radiotherapy plus ipilimumab. The sequence derives from a human donor with non-small cell lung cancer who had stable disease on radiotherapy plus ipilimumab. The CDR3 region: CASSVNSYNSPLHF. The nucleotide sequence reads TGTGCCAGCAGCGTGAACAGTTATAATTCACCCCTCCACTTT.